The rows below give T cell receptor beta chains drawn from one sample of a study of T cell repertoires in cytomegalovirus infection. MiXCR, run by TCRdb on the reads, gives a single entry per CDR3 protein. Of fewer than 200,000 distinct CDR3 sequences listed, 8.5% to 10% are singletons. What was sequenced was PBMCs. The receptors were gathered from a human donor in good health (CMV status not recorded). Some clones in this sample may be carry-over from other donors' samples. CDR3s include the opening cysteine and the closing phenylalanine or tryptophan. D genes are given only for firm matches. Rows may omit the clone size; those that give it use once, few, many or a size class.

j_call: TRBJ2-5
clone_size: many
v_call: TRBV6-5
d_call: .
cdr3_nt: TGTGCCAGCAGTAAATCATACAGTCAAGAGACCCAGTACTTC
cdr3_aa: CASSKSYSQETQYF

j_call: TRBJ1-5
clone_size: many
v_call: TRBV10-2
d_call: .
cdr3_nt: TGCGCCAGCAGAGCACAGGGAACAACTCAGCCCCAGCATTTT
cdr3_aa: CASRAQGTTQPQHF

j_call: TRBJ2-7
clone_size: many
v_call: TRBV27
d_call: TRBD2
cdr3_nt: TGTGCCAGCAGATCTAGCGGGAGCTACGAGCAGTACTTC
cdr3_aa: CASRSSGSYEQYF

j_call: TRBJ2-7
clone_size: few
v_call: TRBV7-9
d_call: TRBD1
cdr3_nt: TGTGCCAGCAGCTTTTCCGGGACAGGGGGCTTCTACGAGCAGTACTTC
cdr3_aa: CASSFSGTGGFYEQYF

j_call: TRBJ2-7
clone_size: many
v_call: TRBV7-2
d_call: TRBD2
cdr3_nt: TGTGCCAGCAGCTTAGTTCATAGCGGGAATTACGAGCAGTACTTC
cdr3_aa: CASSLVHSGNYEQYF

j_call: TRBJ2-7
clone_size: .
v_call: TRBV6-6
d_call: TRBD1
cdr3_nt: TGTGCCAGCAGTTTTCGGGACAGTTCCTACGAGCAGTACTTC
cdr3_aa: CASSFRDSSYEQYF

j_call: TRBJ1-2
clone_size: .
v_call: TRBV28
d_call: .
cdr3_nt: TGTGCCAGCAGTTACACGGGGGTCTATGGCTACACCTTC
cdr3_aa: CASSYTGVYGYTF

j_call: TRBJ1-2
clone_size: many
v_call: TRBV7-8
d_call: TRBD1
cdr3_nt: TGTGCCAGCAGCTTGGATATGGGACAGGGGAACTATGGCTACACCTTC
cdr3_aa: CASSLDMGQGNYGYTF

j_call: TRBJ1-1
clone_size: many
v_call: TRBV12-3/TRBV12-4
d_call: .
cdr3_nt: TGTGCCAGCAGGGATTCGAGTAGGGCTGAAGCTTTCTTT
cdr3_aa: CASRDSSRAEAFF

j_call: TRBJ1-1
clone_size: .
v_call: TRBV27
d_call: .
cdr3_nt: TGTGCCAGCAGTTTACAACAGGGTATCACTGAAGCTTTCTTT
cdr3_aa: CASSLQQGITEAFF

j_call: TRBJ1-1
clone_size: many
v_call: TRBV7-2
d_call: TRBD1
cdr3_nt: TGTGCCAGCAGCCCTAGGACAGGGGAGACTGAAGCTTTCTTT
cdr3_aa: CASSPRTGETEAFF

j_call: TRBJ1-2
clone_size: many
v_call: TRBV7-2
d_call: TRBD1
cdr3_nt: TGTGCCAGCAGTGGGACAGGGCAGATCTATGGCTACACCTTC
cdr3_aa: CASSGTGQIYGYTF

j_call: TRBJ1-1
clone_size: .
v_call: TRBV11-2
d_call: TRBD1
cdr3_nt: TGTGCCAGCAGCCAACAGGGGGAAACTGAAGCTTTCTTT
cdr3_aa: CASSQQGETEAFF

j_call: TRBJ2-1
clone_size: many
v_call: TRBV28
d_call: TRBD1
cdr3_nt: TGTGCCAGCAGTTTAATGACAGGGGACCATGAGCAGTTCTTC
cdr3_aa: CASSLMTGDHEQFF

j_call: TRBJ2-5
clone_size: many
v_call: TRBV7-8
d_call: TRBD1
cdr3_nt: TGTGCCAGCACACCACGGGACAGGGGACAAGAGACCCAGTACTTC
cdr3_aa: CASTPRDRGQETQYF

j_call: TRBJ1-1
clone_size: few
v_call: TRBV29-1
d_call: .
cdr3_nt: TGCAGCGTTGCTCACAACCCGGGCACTGAAGCTTTCTTT
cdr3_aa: CSVAHNPGTEAFF

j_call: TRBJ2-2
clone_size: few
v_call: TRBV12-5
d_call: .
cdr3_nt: TGTGCTAGTGTTGGGGCCGGGGAGCTGTTTTTT
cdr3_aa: CASVGAGELFF

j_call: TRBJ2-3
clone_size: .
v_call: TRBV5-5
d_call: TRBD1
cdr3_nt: TGTGCCAGCGGACAGGGTCCCCACACAGATACGCAGTATTTT
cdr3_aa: CASGQGPHTDTQYF

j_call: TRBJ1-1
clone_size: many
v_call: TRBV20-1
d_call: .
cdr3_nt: TGCAGTGCTAGAGGACTTTTGAACACTGAAGCTTTCTTT
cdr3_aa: CSARGLLNTEAFF

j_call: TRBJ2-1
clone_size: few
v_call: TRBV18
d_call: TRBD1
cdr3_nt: TGTGCCAGCTCTCTAAAGACAGGGGGGATCAATGAGCAGTTCTTC
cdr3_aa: CASSLKTGGINEQFF

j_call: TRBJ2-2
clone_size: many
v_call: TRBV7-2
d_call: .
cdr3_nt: TGTGCCAGCAGCTTGTACAACAGCCTGAACACCGGGGAGCTGTTTTTT
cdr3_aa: CASSLYNSLNTGELFF

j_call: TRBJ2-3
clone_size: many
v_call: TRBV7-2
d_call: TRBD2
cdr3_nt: TGTGCCAGCAGCTTCGGGGCCGGGGGGGCAGATACGCAGTATTTT
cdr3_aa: CASSFGAGGADTQYF

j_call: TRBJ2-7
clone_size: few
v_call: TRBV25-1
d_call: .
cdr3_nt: TGTGCCAGCAGCGCGATGGATTCCTACGAGCAGTACTTC
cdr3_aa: CASSAMDSYEQYF

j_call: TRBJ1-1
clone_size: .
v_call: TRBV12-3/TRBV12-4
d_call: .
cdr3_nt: TGTGCCAGCAGTCCCGGCGGAGGATTTGACACTGAAGCTTTCTTT
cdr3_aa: CASSPGGGFDTEAFF

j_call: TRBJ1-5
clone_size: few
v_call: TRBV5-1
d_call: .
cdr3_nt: TGCGCCAGCAGCTTGGATGGATCGGGAAATCAGCCCCAGCATTTT
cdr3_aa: CASSLDGSGNQPQHF

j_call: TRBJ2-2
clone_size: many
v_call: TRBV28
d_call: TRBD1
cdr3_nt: TGTGCCAGCAGACAACAGGGGGCCGGGGAGCTGTTTTTT
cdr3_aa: CASRQQGAGELFF

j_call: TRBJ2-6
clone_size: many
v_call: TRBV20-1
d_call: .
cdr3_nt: TGCAGTGCTAGAGCACGGGGACCTGGGGCCAACGTCCTGACTTTC
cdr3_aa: CSARARGPGANVLTF

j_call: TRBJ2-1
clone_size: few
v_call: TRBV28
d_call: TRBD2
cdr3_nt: TGTGCCAGCAGTTTTCTTGGGGGACTAGCGGACAATGAGCAGTTCTTC
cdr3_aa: CASSFLGGLADNEQFF

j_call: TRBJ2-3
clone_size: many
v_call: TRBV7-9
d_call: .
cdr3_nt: TGTGCCAGCAGCCCAAGGTTCGGACTCCGCACAGATACGCAGTATTTT
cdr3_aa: CASSPRFGLRTDTQYF

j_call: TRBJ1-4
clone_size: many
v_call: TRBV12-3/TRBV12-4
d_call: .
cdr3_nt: TGTGCCAGCAGCTGGAGAGAGACTAATGAAAAACTGTTTTTT
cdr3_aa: CASSWRETNEKLFF

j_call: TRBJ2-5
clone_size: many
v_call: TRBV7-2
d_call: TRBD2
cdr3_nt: TGTGCCAGCAGCTTTGGACTAGCGGGAGGTGGGACCCAGTACTTC
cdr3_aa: CASSFGLAGGGTQYF

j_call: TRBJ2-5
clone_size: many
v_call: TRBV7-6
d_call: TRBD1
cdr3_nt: TGTGCCAGCAGCTTACGAGCAGGGGGTCAGGAGACCCAGTACTTC
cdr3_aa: CASSLRAGGQETQYF

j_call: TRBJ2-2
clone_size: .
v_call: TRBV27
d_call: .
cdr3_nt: TGTGCCAGCAGTCCGACTAGGATTTGGGTCGGGGAGCTGTTTTTT
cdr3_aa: CASSPTRIWVGELFF

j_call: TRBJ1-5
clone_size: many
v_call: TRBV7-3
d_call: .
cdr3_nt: TGTGCCAGCAGCTTAACGTTAACAGCCAATCAGCCCCAGCATTTT
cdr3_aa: CASSLTLTANQPQHF

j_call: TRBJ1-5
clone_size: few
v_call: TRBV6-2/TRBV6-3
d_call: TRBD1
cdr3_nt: TGTGCCAGCAGTTACTCATGGCAGGGGGCCGGTCAGCCCCAGCATTTT
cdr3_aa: CASSYSWQGAGQPQHF

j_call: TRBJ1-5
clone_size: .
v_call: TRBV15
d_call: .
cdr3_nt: TGTGCCACCGGCGGCAGTCCCGGGAGCAATCAGCCCCAGCATTTT
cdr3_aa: CATGGSPGSNQPQHF

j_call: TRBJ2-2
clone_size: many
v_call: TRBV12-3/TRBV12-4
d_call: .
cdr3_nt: TGTGCCAGCAGTTCCCACGCCACCGGATACACCGGGGAGCTGTTTTTT
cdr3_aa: CASSSHATGYTGELFF

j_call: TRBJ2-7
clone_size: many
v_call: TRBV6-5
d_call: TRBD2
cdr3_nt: TGTGCCAGCAGTTACTCGGGGACTAGCGGGCAGTACTTC
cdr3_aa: CASSYSGTSGQYF

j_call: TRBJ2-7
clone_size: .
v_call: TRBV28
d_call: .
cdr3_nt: TGTGCCAGCAGTTTGGAGGACTACGAGCAGTACTTC
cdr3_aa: CASSLEDYEQYF

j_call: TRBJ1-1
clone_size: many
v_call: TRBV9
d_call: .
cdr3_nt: TGTGCCAGCAGCGTAGGGGCAGGTTCATTGAACACTGAAGCTTTCTTT
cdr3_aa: CASSVGAGSLNTEAFF

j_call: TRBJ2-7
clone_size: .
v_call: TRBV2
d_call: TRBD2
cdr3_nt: TGTGCCAGCAGTGAGCTTCCAGCGGGAGCCCAGGAGCAGTACTTC
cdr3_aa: CASSELPAGAQEQYF

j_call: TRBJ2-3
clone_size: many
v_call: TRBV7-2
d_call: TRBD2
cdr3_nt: TGTGCCAGCAGCATTAGCGGGGGAGGCACAGATACGCAGTATTTT
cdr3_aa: CASSISGGGTDTQYF

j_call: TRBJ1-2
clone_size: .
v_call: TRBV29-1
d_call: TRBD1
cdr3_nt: TGCAGCGTTAGGGACAGTAACTATGGCTACACCTTC
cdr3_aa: CSVRDSNYGYTF

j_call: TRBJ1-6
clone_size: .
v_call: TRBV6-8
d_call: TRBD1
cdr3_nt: TGTGCCAGCAGTTCTGGGCAGGGGGTATCCTATAATTCACCCCTCCACTTT
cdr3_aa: CASSSGQGVSYNSPLHF

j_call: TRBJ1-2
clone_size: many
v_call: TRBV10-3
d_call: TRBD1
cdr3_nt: TGTGCCATCGGCGACAGGGTTCGGTCCTATGGCTACACCTTC
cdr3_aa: CAIGDRVRSYGYTF

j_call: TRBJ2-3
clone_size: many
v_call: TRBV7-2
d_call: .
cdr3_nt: TGTGCCAGCAGCTTAGTCCCAGGTCGCACAGATACGCAGTATTTT
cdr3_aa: CASSLVPGRTDTQYF

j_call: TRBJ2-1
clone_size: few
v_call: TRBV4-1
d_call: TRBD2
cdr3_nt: TGCGCCAGCAGCCACGCCGGGACTAGCGACAATGAGCAGTTCTTC
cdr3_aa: CASSHAGTSDNEQFF

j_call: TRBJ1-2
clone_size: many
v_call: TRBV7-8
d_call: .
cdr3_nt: TGTGCCAGCAGCCCCAGGGTGGACCGCTATGGCTACACCTTC
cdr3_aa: CASSPRVDRYGYTF

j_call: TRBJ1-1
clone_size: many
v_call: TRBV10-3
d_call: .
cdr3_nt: TGTGCCATCAGTGACCCTTCGACCATGAACACTGAAGCTTTCTTT
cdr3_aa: CAISDPSTMNTEAFF

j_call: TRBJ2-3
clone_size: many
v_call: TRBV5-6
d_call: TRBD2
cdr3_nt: TGTGCCAGCAGCTTGCTGTCTAGCGGGGGGAGCACAGATACGCAGTATTTT
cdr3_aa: CASSLLSSGGSTDTQYF

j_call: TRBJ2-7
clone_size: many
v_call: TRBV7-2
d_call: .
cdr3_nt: TGTGCCAGCAGCACCTCACCCGGGGTTTCCGAGCAGTACTTC
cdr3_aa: CASSTSPGVSEQYF

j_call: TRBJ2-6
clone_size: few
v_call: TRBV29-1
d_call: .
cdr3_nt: TGCAGCGTTGAAGGGGAACTGGCTGGGGCCAACGTCCTGACTTTC
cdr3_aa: CSVEGELAGANVLTF

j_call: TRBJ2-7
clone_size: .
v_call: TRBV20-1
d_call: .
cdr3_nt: TGCAGTGCTAGGATCAGGATTGTCGGGGTTAGGAACGAGCAGTACTTC
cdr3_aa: CSARIRIVGVRNEQYF

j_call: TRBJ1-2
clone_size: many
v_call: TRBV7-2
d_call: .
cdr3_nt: TGTGCCAGCAGCTTTCAAGCTACGGCTAACTATGGCTACACCTTC
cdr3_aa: CASSFQATANYGYTF